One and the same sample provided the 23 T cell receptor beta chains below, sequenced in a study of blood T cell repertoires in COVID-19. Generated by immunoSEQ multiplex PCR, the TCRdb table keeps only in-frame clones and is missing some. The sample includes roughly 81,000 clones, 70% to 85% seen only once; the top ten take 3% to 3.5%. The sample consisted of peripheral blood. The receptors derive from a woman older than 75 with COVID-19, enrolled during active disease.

CDR3 sequence reads: CSAGGSSGGLVTGELFF. DNA for the CDR3: TGCAGCGCGGGAGGGTCTAGCGGGGGGTTGGTCACCGGGGAGCTGTTTTTT. The V gene is TRBV29-1, the J gene TRBJ2-2; 11 bases align to TRBD2. The V and J ends lost 7 bases and 4 bases, in that order; junction bases with no gene match: 14. Germline V gene sequence: CDR1 SQVTM, CDR2 ANQGSEA. The CDR3 length is 17 residues.

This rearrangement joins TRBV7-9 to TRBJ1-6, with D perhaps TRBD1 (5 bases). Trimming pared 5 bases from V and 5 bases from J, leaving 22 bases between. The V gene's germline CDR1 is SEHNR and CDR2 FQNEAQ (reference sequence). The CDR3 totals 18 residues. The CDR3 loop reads CASSTSGAVGQNNSPLHF. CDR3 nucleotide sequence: TGTGCCAGCAGCACATCGGGTGCTGTGGGGCAAAATAATTCACCCCTCCACTTT.

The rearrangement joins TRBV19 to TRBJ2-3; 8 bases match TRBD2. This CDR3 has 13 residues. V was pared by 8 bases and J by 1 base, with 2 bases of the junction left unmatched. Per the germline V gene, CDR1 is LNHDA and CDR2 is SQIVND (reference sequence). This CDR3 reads CASLLAGTDTQYF. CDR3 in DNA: TGTGCCAGTTTACTAGCGGGCACAGATACGCAGTATTTT.

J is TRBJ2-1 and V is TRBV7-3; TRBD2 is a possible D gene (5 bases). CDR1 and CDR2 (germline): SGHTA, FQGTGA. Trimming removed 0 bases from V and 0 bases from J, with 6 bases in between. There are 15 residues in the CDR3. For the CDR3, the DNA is TGTGCCAGCAGCTTAACCGGGGACTCCTACAATGAGCAGTTCTTC. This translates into CASSLTGDSYNEQFF.

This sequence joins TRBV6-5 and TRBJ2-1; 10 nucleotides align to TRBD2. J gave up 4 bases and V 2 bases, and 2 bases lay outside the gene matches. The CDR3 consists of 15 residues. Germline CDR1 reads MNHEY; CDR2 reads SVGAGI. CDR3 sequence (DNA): TGTGCCAGCAGTTACAGCGGGGGGGGATACAATGAGCAGTTCTTC. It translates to CASSYSGGGYNEQFF.

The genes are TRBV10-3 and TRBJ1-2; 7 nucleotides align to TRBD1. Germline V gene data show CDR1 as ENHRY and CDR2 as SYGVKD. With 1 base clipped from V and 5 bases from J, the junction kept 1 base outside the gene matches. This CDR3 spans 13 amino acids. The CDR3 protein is CAISEYRGYGYTF. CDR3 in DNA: TGTGCCATCAGTGAGTACAGGGGTTATGGCTACACCTTC.

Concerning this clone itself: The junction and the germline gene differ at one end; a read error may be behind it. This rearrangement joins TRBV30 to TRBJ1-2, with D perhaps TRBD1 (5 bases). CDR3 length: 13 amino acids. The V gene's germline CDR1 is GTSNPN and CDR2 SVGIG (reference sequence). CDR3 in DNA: TGTGCCTGGAGTGTCCAGGGAAGCTATTGCTACACCTTC. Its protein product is CAWSVQGSYCYTF.

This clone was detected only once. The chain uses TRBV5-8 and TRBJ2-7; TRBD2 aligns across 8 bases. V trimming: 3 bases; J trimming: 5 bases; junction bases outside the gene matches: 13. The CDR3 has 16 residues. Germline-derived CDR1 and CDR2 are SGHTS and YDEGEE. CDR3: CASSYYSGTVRNEQYF. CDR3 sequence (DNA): TGTGCCAGCAGCTACTATAGCGGGACGGTTCGGAACGAGCAGTACTTC.

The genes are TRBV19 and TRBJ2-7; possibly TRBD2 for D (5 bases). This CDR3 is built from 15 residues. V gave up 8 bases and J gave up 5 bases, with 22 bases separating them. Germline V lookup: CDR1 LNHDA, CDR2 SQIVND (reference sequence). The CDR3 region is CASGSNRWGSDEQYF. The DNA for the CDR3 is TGTGCCAGTGGGAGCAATCGCTGGGGTTCGGACGAGCAGTACTTC.

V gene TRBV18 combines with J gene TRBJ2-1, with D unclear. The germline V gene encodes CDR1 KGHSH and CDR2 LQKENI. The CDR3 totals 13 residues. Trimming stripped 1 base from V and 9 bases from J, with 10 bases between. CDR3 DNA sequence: TGTGCCAGCTCACCACAATCGGGTAGTGAGCAGTTCTTC. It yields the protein CASSPQSGSEQFF. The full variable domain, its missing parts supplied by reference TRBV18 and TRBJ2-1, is NAGVMQNPRHLVRRRGQEARLRCSPMKGHSHVYWYRQLPEEGLKFMVYLQKENIIDESGMPKERFSAEFPKEGPSILRIQQVVRGDSAAYFCASSPQSGSEQFFGPGTRLTVL.

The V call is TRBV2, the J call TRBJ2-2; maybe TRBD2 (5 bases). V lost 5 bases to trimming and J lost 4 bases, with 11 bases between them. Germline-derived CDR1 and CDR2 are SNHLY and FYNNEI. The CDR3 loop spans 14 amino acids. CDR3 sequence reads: CASSRLLSTGELFF. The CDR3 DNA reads TGTGCCAGCAGTCGACTACTGAGCACCGGGGAGCTGTTTTTT.

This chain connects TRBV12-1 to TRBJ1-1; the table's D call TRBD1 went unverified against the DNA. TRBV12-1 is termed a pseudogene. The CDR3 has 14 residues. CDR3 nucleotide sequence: TGTGCCAGCAGCTTCTGGGGCCCGAACACTGAAGCTTTCTTT. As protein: CASSFWGPNTEAFF.

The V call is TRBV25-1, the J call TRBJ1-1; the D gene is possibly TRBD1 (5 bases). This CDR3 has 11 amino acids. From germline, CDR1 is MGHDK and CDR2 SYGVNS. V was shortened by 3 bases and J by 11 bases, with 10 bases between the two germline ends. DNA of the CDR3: TGTGCCAGCAGTGAGACGGGGGGGGCTTTCTTT. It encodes CASSETGGAFF.

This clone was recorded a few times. DNA for the CDR3: TGTGCCAGCAGACAGGGGGGTCTTGGGGAGCTGTTTTTT. This encodes CASRQGGLGELFF. This chain connects TRBV6-1 to TRBJ2-2; 8 bases agree with TRBD1. V trimming: 6 bases; J trimming: 8 bases; junction bases outside the gene matches: 5. The CDR3 has 13 residues. Germline V gives CDR1 MNHNS, CDR2 SASEGT.

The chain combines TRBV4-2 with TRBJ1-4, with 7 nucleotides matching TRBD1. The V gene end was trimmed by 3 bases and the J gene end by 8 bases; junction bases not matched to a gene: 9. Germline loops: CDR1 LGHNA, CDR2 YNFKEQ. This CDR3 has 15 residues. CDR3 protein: CASSQTTGWREKLFF. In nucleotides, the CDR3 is TGTGCCAGCAGCCAGACGACAGGGTGGCGGGAAAAACTGTTTTTT.

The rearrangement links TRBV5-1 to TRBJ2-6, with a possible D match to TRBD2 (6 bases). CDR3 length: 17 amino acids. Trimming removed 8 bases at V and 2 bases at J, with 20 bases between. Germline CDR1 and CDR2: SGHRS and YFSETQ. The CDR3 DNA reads TGCGCCAGTCTTGGGGGACTCCTTAAGGCTGGGGCCAACGTCCTGACTTTC. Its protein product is CASLGGLLKAGANVLTF.

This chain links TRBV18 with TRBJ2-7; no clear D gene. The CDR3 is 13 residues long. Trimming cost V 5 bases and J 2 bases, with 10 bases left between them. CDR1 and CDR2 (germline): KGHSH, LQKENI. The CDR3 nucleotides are TGTGCCAGCTCAGCTACAGTTACCTACGAGCAGTACTTC. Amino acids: CASSATVTYEQYF. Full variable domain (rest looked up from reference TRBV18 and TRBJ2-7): NAGVMQNPRHLVRRRGQEARLRCSPMKGHSHVYWYRQLPEEGLKFMVYLQKENIIDESGMPKERFSAEFPKEGPSILRIQQVVRGDSAAYFCASSATVTYEQYFGPGTRLTVT.

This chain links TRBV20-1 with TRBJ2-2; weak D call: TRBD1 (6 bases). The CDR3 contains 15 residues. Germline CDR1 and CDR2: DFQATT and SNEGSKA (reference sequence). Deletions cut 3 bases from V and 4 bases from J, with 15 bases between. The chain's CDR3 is CSASRGIGITGELFF. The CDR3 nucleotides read TGCAGTGCTAGTAGGGGGATAGGGATCACCGGGGAGCTGTTTTTT.

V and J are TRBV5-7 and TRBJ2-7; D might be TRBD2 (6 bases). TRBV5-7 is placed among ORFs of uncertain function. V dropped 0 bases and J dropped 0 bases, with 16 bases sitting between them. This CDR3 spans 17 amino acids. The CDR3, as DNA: TGTGCCAGCAGCTTGGCCCAGGAGGGAGTAACCTCCTACGAGCAGTACTTC. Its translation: CASSLAQEGVTSYEQYF.

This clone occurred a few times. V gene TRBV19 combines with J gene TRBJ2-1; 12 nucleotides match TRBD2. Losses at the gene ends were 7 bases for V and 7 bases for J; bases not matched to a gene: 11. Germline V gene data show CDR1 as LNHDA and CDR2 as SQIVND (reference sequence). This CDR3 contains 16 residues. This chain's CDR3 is CASTPRLAGVRNEQFF. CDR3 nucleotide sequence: TGTGCCAGTACCCCTCGACTAGCGGGAGTCCGGAATGAGCAGTTCTTC. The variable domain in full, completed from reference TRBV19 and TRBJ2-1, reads DGGITQSPKYLFRKEGQNVTLSCEQNLNHDAMYWYRQDPGQGLRLIYYSQIVNDFQKGDIAEGYSVSREKKESFPLTVTSAQKNPTAFYLCASTPRLAGVRNEQFFGPGTRLTVL.

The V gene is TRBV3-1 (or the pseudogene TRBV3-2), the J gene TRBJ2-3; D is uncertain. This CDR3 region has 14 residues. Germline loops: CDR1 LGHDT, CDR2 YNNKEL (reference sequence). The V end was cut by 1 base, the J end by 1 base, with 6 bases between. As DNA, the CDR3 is TGTGCCAGCAGCCAAGGGCAGGGCACAGATACGCAGTATTTT. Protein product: CASSQGQGTDTQYF.

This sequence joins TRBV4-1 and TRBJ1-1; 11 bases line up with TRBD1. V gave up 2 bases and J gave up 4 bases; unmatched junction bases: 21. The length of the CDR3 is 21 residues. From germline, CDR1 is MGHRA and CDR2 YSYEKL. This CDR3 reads CASSQRGTGGVTNRWGTEAFF. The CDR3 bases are TGCGCCAGCAGCCAAAGGGGGACAGGGGGTGTGACAAACAGATGGGGCACTGAAGCTTTCTTT.

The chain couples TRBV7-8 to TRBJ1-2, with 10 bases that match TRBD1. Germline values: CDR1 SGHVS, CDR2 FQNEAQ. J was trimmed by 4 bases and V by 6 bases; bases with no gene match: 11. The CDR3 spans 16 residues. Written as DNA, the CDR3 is TGTGCCAGCAGTGGAGACAGGGGGCTAGTGTCCTATGGCTACACCTTC. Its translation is CASSGDRGLVSYGYTF.